The 17 T cell receptor beta chains reported below all come from one sample, sequenced in a study of metastatic and nonmetastatic thyroid tumors. There were no patients who had received any treatment before thyroid surgery. TCRdb re-clonotyped the PCR reads via MiXCR. The profile shows about 30,000 clones, 23% of them singletons. Sequencing was done on a sample of blood. These receptors all stem from a female donor with papillary thyroid cancer or a benign thyroid nodule (not recorded which). Some clones in this sample may be carry-over from other donors' samples.

This clone was seen repeatedly, ten times or more. The rearrangement links TRBV28 to TRBJ1-2; 9 positions match TRBD1. The V and J ends lost 6 bases and 8 bases, in that order; junction bases with no gene match: 10. Germline CDR1 is MDHEN and CDR2 is SYDVKM. This CDR3 has 14 amino acids. The CDR3 spells CASRVTGGSSGYTF. The CDR3 DNA follows: TGTGCCAGCAGAGTCACAGGGGGCTCGTCAGGCTACACCTTC.

This clone has at least ten counts. The genes are TRBV30 and TRBJ2-2; 9 bases are shared with TRBD2. CDR1 GTSNPN and CDR2 SVGIG come from the germline V gene (reference sequence). Trimming cost V 4 bases and J 3 bases; bases outside gene matches: 6. CDR3 length equals 15 residues. The CDR3 sequence is CAWKGASGDTGELFF. The CDR3 DNA follows: TGTGCCTGGAAAGGGGCTAGCGGGGACACCGGGGAGCTGTTTTTT.

The J gene is TRBJ1-5, the V gene TRBV6-6; D is uncertain. The V gene's germline CDR1 is MNHNY and CDR2 SVGAGI (reference sequence). V was cut by 3 bases and J by 1 base, with 10 bases left in between. The CDR3 has 15 amino acids. The CDR3, as DNA: TGTGCCAGCAGTTATTCTGGTGGCAGCAATCAGCCCCAGCATTTT. As protein: CASSYSGGSNQPQHF.

This clone appeared many times. The chain combines TRBV7-3 with TRBJ2-5; the match to TRBD2 covers 8 bases. The V segment lost 2 bases and the J segment 1 base; nucleotides outside the gene matches: 6. The CDR3 is 16 amino acids. Per germline, CDR1 SGHTA and CDR2 FQGTGA. CDR3 sequence: CASSLYGGRPQETQYF. The CDR3 coding sequence is TGTGCCAGCAGCTTATATGGCGGGAGGCCCCAAGAGACCCAGTACTTC.

The CDR3 loop reads CASSQEWMSATSGTDTQYF. In DNA form, the CDR3 reads TGTGCCAGCAGCCAAGAGTGGATGTCCGCGACTAGCGGCACAGATACGCAGTATTTT. This chain connects TRBV4-2 to TRBJ2-3, with 8 bases aligning to TRBD2. The J segment lost 1 base and the V segment lost 0 bases, leaving 12 bases of the junction unmatched. CDR1 is LGHNA and CDR2 is YNFKEQ in the germline V gene. CDR3 length: 19 amino acids.

The sample holds many counts of this clone. The chain couples TRBV4-2 to TRBJ2-1; 11 positions agree with TRBD2. Germline CDR1 reads LGHNA; CDR2 reads YNFKEQ. The CDR3 is 16 residues long. V dropped 4 bases and J dropped 13; count of bases not matched to a gene: 15. The CDR3 bases are TGTGCCAGCAGCCCGCCGGGACTAGCGGCGAGAACCGATCAGTTCTTC. It yields the protein CASSPPGLAARTDQFF.

This clone has more than one count but fewer than ten. This sequence joins TRBV28 and TRBJ1-1; D is ambiguous. Germline V CDR1 and CDR2: MDHEN, SYDVKM. The CDR3 has 14 amino acids. Trimming pared 2 bases from V and 12 bases from J, leaving 19 bases between. The CDR3 loop reads CASSLPHLSGESFF. CDR3 DNA sequence: TGTGCCAGCAGTTTACCCCACCTTAGCGGGGAATCTTTCTTT.

This chain uses TRBV7-8 with TRBJ1-5; the match to TRBD1 covers 7 bases. The CDR3 spans 16 residues. Germline CDR1 and CDR2: SGHVS and FQNEAQ. The CDR3 DNA reads as TGTGCAAGGAGCTTAGCAAGGGGGCATAGCAATCAGCCCCAGCATTTT. Protein sequence: CARSLARGHSNQPQHF. The whole variable domain, filled in from reference TRBV7-8 and TRBJ1-5, reads GAGVSQSPRYKVAKRGQDVALRCDPISGHVSLFWYQQALGQGPEFLTYFQNEAQLDKSGLPSDRFFAERPEGSVSTLKIQRTQQEDSAVYLCARSLARGHSNQPQHFGDGTRLSIL.

This clone was seen at least ten times. A clone one base away is much larger, so this may be a read error. Other DNA sequences from this sample encode an identical CDR3 as well. This chain links TRBV6-1 with TRBJ2-5; perhaps D is TRBD1 or TRBD2 (7 bases each). This CDR3 is built from 15 residues. The germline gives CDR1 MNHNS, CDR2 SASEGT. This chain's CDR3 is CASRAGQISQETQYF. Here the CDR3 DNA reads TGTGCCAGCAGAGCGGGACAGATCAGCCAAGAGACTCAGTACTTC.

This clone was picked up many times. The genes are TRBV5-4 and TRBJ2-3; tentatively, D is TRBD1 or TRBD2 (5 bases each). This CDR3 has 15 amino acids. From germline, CDR1 is SGHNT and CDR2 YYREEE (reference sequence). V was cut by 0 bases and J by 0 bases, with 8 bases left in between. The CDR3 protein is CASSLAGRSTDTQYF. In DNA, the CDR3 is TGTGCCAGCAGCTTGGCGGGGCGCAGCACAGATACGCAGTATTTT.

Details on this clone: Compared with germline, one end of the junction differs, possibly owing to a read error. This sequence joins TRBV28 and TRBJ2-3, with 7 bases aligning to TRBD1. Germline CDR1 MDHEN, CDR2 SYDVKM. CDR3 length equals 14 residues. The CDR3 DNA is TGTGCCAGCAGTTTATTAGTGGGGACAGATACGAAGTATTTT. Its translation is CASSLLVGTDTKYF.

Only a few counts were recorded for this clone. This may be a read error, as it is one base from a much larger clone. The chain has TRBV6-1 and TRBJ1-1; no reliable D call. Germline V gives CDR1 MNHNS, CDR2 SASEGT. The CDR3 is made up of 13 amino acids. In DNA form, the CDR3 reads TGTGCCAGCAGTCAAACCTTGGGTACTGAGGCTTTCTTT. Its protein product is CASSQTLGTEAFF.

This clone is termed medium-sized (0.01 to 0.1%). The chain employs TRBV6-1 and TRBJ1-2; unclear D gene. The CDR3 loop spans 16 amino acids. Germline V gene sequence: CDR1 MNHNS, CDR2 SASEGT. V was trimmed by 0 bases and J by 3 bases, leaving 14 bases between them. The CDR3 sequence is CASSEAISWADYGYTF. The CDR3 DNA reads TGTGCCAGCAGTGAAGCGATAAGTTGGGCGGACTATGGCTACACCTTC.

This clone was counted ten times or more. The chain employs TRBV12-3 or TRBV12-4 and TRBJ1-4; the D is unclear. The CDR3 is made up of 14 amino acids. Between the trimmed V and J ends, which lost 4 bases and 5 bases, there was a span of 11 bases. The CDR3 here is CASSSEVGNEKLFF. Here the CDR3 DNA reads TGTGCCAGCAGTTCGGAAGTAGGGAATGAAAAACTGTTTTTT.

In its sample, this clone was seen many times. The J gene is TRBJ1-6, the V gene TRBV6-2 or TRBV6-3; the match to TRBD1 covers 10 bases. CDR3 length equals 15 residues. V shed 2 bases, J shed 7 bases, and the junction held 2 bases outside the gene matches. The V gene's germline CDR1 is MNHEY and CDR2 SVGEGT. In nucleotides, the CDR3 is TGTGCCAGCAGTTACCAGGGACAGGGGAATTCACCCCTCCACTTT. This encodes CASSYQGQGNSPLHF.

The chain combines TRBV6-1 with TRBJ2-7; 9 bases map to TRBD1. This CDR3 is 16 amino acids long. Germline V gene sequence: CDR1 MNHNS, CDR2 SASEGT. CDR3 residues: CASSEAEQGASYEHFV. CDR3 DNA: TGTGCCAGCAGTGAAGCGGAACAGGGGGCCTCCTACGAGCACTTCGTC.

This clone was observed many times. Other DNA sequences in this sample translate to the same CDR3. V gene TRBV5-1 combines with J gene TRBJ2-3; 10 bases agree with TRBD2. Per the germline V gene, CDR1 is SGHRS and CDR2 is YFSETQ. This CDR3 is built from 17 residues. V lost 0 bases, J lost 6 bases, and 10 bases stayed unmatched. Here the CDR3 DNA reads TGCGCCAGCAGCTTGGGCCCTAGCGGGAGTTGGTCGGATACGCAGTATTTT. Translating it yields CASSLGPSGSWSDTQYF.